The rows below give T cell receptor beta chains drawn from one sample of a study of shared clonotypes between healthy human individuals. Here immunoSEQ multiplex PCR was the method, and the copy in TCRdb shows in-frame clones only, minus some. The sample has some 2,100,000 clones, approximately 96% seen once. Sequencing was carried out using naive CD4+ T cells sorted from blood. Source of these receptors: a man aged 18 to 35 in good health. Both conserved end residues are part of each CDR3. Each record gives: CDR3 DNA, CDR3 protein, J gene, clone size, D gene, V gene. D genes are given only for firm matches. The size field is filled for only some rows; it gives once, few, many or a size class.

DNA: TGCGCCAGCAGCTTGGATGCGACGAACAGTGAAAAACTGTTTTTT; CDR3: CASSLDATNSEKLFF; J: TRBJ1-4; size: once; D: .; V: TRBV5-1
DNA: TGTGCCAGCAGTTACTCAGGGGTCCCAATCTACGAGCAGTACTTC; CDR3: CASSYSGVPIYEQYF; J: TRBJ2-7; size: .; D: .; V: TRBV6-5
DNA: TGTGCCACCAGCAGAGAAAGGACAGGGGGCAGTGAGCAGTTCTTC; CDR3: CATSRERTGGSEQFF; J: TRBJ2-1; size: .; D: TRBD1; V: TRBV15
DNA: TGTGCCAGCAGTGCTAAGCGGTCGGGGGACGAGCAGTACTTC; CDR3: CASSAKRSGDEQYF; J: TRBJ2-7; size: .; D: .; V: TRBV2
DNA: TGTGCCAGCAGTTACAGAACAACCACCTACAATGAGCAGTTCTTC; CDR3: CASSYRTTTYNEQFF; J: TRBJ2-1; size: .; D: .; V: TRBV6-6
DNA: TGTGCCAGCAGTCCTTATGGGACAATCGGAAACACCATATATTTT; CDR3: CASSPYGTIGNTIYF; J: TRBJ1-3; size: .; D: .; V: TRBV2
DNA: TGTGCCAGCAGTGACGAAGGGCCCAGGAGTAATTCACCCCTCCACTTT; CDR3: CASSDEGPRSNSPLHF; J: TRBJ1-6; size: few; D: .; V: TRBV2
DNA: TGTGCCAGCAGTGCCGTGGGGGAAGGAAGGTACGAGCAGTACTTC; CDR3: CASSAVGEGRYEQYF; J: TRBJ2-7; size: once; D: .; V: TRBV6-6
DNA: TGTGCCAGCACCTCCCTGATCCACTACGAGCAGTACTTC; CDR3: CASTSLIHYEQYF; J: TRBJ2-7; size: .; D: .; V: TRBV7-2
DNA: TGTGCCAGCAGTTCCTCAGCTCCTCCTCGGTACGAGCAGTACTTC; CDR3: CASSSSAPPRYEQYF; J: TRBJ2-7; size: .; D: .; V: TRBV28
DNA: TGCGCCAGCAGCCAACGCGACAGGGCACTAAACGAAAAACTGTTTTTT; CDR3: CASSQRDRALNEKLFF; J: TRBJ1-4; size: .; D: TRBD1; V: TRBV4-1
DNA: TGTGCCAGCTCACTGAGCTCCTACGAGCAGTACTTC; CDR3: CASSLSSYEQYF; J: TRBJ2-7; size: .; D: .; V: TRBV18
DNA: TGTGCCAGCAGTGTTTCCGGGACAGGGTCCTACGAGCAGTACTTC; CDR3: CASSVSGTGSYEQYF; J: TRBJ2-7; size: .; D: TRBD1; V: TRBV25-1
DNA: TGTGCCAGCAGCCAAGATTTGACAGGGGCCTACGAGCAGTACTTC; CDR3: CASSQDLTGAYEQYF; J: TRBJ2-7; size: few; D: TRBD1; V: TRBV14
DNA: TGTGCCAGCAGCGGACTAGAAGAGACCCAGTACTTC; CDR3: CASSGLEETQYF; J: TRBJ2-5; size: .; D: TRBD2; V: TRBV2
DNA: TGTGCCAGCAGCTTAGCCCGGTCGGCTGAAGCTTTCTTT; CDR3: CASSLARSAEAFF; J: TRBJ1-1; size: .; D: .; V: TRBV7-9
DNA: TGTGCCAGCGGCCGACCCTACGAGCAGTACTTC; CDR3: CASGRPYEQYF; J: TRBJ2-7; size: .; D: .; V: TRBV27
DNA: TGTGCCAGCAGGGCAGTTAATCAGCCCCAGCATTTT; CDR3: CASRAVNQPQHF; J: TRBJ1-5; size: once; D: .; V: TRBV28
DNA: TGTGCCAGCAGCTTTAGAACGGCCCACCGGGTAGACAAAAATGAAAAACTGTTTTTT; CDR3: CASSFRTAHRVDKNEKLFF; J: TRBJ1-4; size: .; D: .; V: TRBV7-9
DNA: TGTGCCAGCAGCTTCTCGGTGAACACCGGGGAGCTGTTTTTT; CDR3: CASSFSVNTGELFF; J: TRBJ2-2; size: .; D: .; V: TRBV7-6
DNA: TGTGCCAGCAGCTTAGCCCAGCGGGAGGGCCGAGAGACCCAGTACTTC; CDR3: CASSLAQREGRETQYF; J: TRBJ2-5; size: once; D: TRBD2; V: TRBV7-2
DNA: TGTGCCAGCAGTTGGGGACAGTCCCTCGAGCAGTACTTC; CDR3: CASSWGQSLEQYF; J: TRBJ2-7; size: .; D: TRBD1; V: TRBV6-5
DNA: TGTGCCAAGAACACTAGCGGGGGATCCTACAATGAGCAGTTCTTC; CDR3: CAKNTSGGSYNEQFF; J: TRBJ2-1; size: .; D: TRBD2; V: TRBV6-4
DNA: TGTGCCAGCAGCTCGGACAGGGAAGGGGCCTATGGCTACACCTTC; CDR3: CASSSDREGAYGYTF; J: TRBJ1-2; size: .; D: TRBD1; V: TRBV7-9
DNA: TGTGCCAGCAATGAGTTCCGTGGTCAGCCCCAGCATTTT; CDR3: CASNEFRGQPQHF; J: TRBJ1-5; size: .; D: .; V: TRBV6-5
DNA: TGTGCCAGCAGCTTTAGCGGGAGCACAGATACGCAGTATTTT; CDR3: CASSFSGSTDTQYF; J: TRBJ2-3; size: .; D: TRBD2; V: TRBV7-9
DNA: TGTGCCAGCAGTGTCGGAGGAGGGGGGAACACTGAAGCTTTCTTT; CDR3: CASSVGGGGNTEAFF; J: TRBJ1-1; size: .; D: .; V: TRBV2
DNA: TGTGCCAGCAGTGGGAGACCGGGACAGTACCAAGAGACCCAGTACTTC; CDR3: CASSGRPGQYQETQYF; J: TRBJ2-5; size: .; D: TRBD1; V: TRBV6-1
DNA: TGCGCCAGCAGCCAAGAGGGCGGTTCCTACGAGCAGTACTTC; CDR3: CASSQEGGSYEQYF; J: TRBJ2-7; size: .; D: .; V: TRBV4-1
DNA: TGTGCCATCAGTGAGCAGTCAGGGGAGAGGAGTGGCTACACCTTC; CDR3: CAISEQSGERSGYTF; J: TRBJ1-2; size: .; D: .; V: TRBV10-3
DNA: TGTGCCAGCAGCGGTGGACTAGAGGTGAACACCGGGGAGCTGTTTTTT; CDR3: CASSGGLEVNTGELFF; J: TRBJ2-2; size: .; D: TRBD2; V: TRBV9
DNA: TGCGCCAGCAGCCTTGTGATGGACAGGGGGAATACGCAGTATTTT; CDR3: CASSLVMDRGNTQYF; J: TRBJ2-3; size: .; D: TRBD1; V: TRBV4-1
DNA: TGCAGCGTTGCTCGGACTAGCGACAATGAGCAGTTCTTC; CDR3: CSVARTSDNEQFF; J: TRBJ2-1; size: .; D: TRBD2; V: TRBV29-1
DNA: TGTGCCAGCAGTCCGGGACAGGGGAATCAGCCCCAGCATTTT; CDR3: CASSPGQGNQPQHF; J: TRBJ1-5; size: once; D: TRBD1; V: TRBV9
DNA: TGTGCCAGCAGCTTGAACAGGGAATACACTGAAGCTTTCTTT; CDR3: CASSLNREYTEAFF; J: TRBJ1-1; size: .; D: .; V: TRBV11-2
DNA: TGCGCCAGCAGCTTCTCAGGACTAGCGGGGAATGAGCAGTTCTTC; CDR3: CASSFSGLAGNEQFF; J: TRBJ2-1; size: .; D: TRBD2; V: TRBV5-1
DNA: TGTGCCAGCAGTTCCGGGAGTTTGTTTGATACGCAGTATTTT; CDR3: CASSSGSLFDTQYF; J: TRBJ2-3; size: .; D: .; V: TRBV28
DNA: TGCGCCAGCAGAGACCCCACTGCCAAAAACATTCAGTACTTC; CDR3: CASRDPTAKNIQYF; J: TRBJ2-4; size: .; D: .; V: TRBV10-1
DNA: TGTGCCAGCTGGGGCGGTGGGGCCAACGTCCTGACTTTC; CDR3: CASWGGGANVLTF; J: TRBJ2-6; size: .; D: .; V: TRBV2